The 18 T cell receptor beta chains reported below all come from one sample, sequenced in a study of T cell responses to AZD1222 COVID-19 vaccine. The method was immunoSEQ multiplex PCR; TCRdb's version includes in-frame clones alone and lacks a portion of them. The table has about 150,000 clones, roughly 90% seen once. The sequenced sample was peripheral blood, obtained on day 0 of MenACWY control vaccination. The receptors were gathered from an adult in good health.

V and J are TRBV10-1 and TRBJ2-2; D remains unclear. Trimming removed 3 bases at V and 6 bases at J, with 5 bases between. This CDR3 comprises 12 residues. Germline CDR1 is WNHNN and CDR2 is SYGVQD (reference sequence). In DNA form, the CDR3 reads TGCGCCAGCAGTGAAGGACCCGGGGAGCTGTTTTTT. Its translation: CASSEGPGELFF.

This clone appeared a few times. The rearrangement uses TRBV11-3 and TRBJ2-3; D is ambiguous. This CDR3 spans 15 amino acids. Germline CDR1 SGHNT, CDR2 YENEEA. V lost 1 base to trimming and J lost 0 bases, with 8 bases between them. CDR3 sequence (DNA): TGTGCCAGCAGCTTAGGGGCAGCAAGCACAGATACGCAGTATTTT. Protein: CASSLGAASTDTQYF.

This chain uses TRBV28 with TRBJ2-4; the D gene is possibly TRBD1 (6 bases). Per germline, CDR1 MDHEN and CDR2 SYDVKM. Trimming shortened V by 5 bases and J by 7 bases, and 18 bases separated the two germline ends. This CDR3 has 15 residues. The CDR3 here is CASSPGDGPLNIQYF. CDR3 sequence (DNA): TGTGCCAGCAGTCCAGGGGACGGCCCATTGAACATTCAGTACTTC.

This clone was observed a single time. This chain links TRBV11-3 with TRBJ1-2, with 8 bases lining up with TRBD1. The germline V gene has CDR1 SGHNT and CDR2 YENEEA. V was clipped by 5 bases and J by 7 bases; unmatched bases: 18. The CDR3 covers 17 residues. This CDR3 is CASSHRSRGLSFSGYTF. CDR3 nucleotide sequence: TGTGCCAGCAGCCATCGGTCCAGGGGGCTTTCGTTTAGTGGCTACACCTTC.

The CDR3 DNA reads TGTGCCACCAGTGCAGGGACTAGCAATCAGCCCCAGCATTTT. Its protein is CATSAGTSNQPQHF. The chain carries TRBV24-1 and TRBJ1-5; TRBD1 is a possible D gene (5 bases). Trimming shortened V by 5 bases and J by 0 bases, and 7 bases separated the two germline ends. The V gene's germline CDR1 is KGHDR and CDR2 SFDVKD. CDR3 size: 14 residues.

V gene TRBV5-4 combines with J gene TRBJ1-2; D may be TRBD1 (5 bases). This CDR3 region has 15 residues. Per germline, CDR1 SGHNT and CDR2 YYREEE (reference sequence). The germline V and J ends were trimmed by 0 bases and 0 bases, with 9 bases remaining between them. CDR3 loop: CASSLGGVTNYGYTF. In DNA, the CDR3 is TGTGCCAGCAGCTTGGGAGGGGTGACTAACTATGGCTACACCTTC.

The genes are TRBV5-1 and TRBJ1-5; D is ambiguous. The germline V gene has CDR1 SGHRS and CDR2 YFSETQ. V was cut by 2 bases and J by 0 bases, with 9 bases left in between. The CDR3 length is 15 residues. The DNA for the CDR3 is TGCGCCAGCAGCTTATTCCCCGATAGCAATCAGCCCCAGCATTTT. Translation: CASSLFPDSNQPQHF.

This chain connects TRBV3-1 (or the pseudogene TRBV3-2) to TRBJ1-2; no firm D call. Deletions cut 1 base from V and 5 bases from J, with 14 bases between. Germline CDR1 LGHDT, CDR2 YNNKEL (reference sequence). This CDR3 is 15 amino acids long. In DNA, the CDR3 is TGTGCCAGCAGCCAAGTGGTGGGATCGATTTATGGCTACACCTTC. Translation gives CASSQVVGSIYGYTF.

The chain carries TRBV5-1 and TRBJ1-4, with D maybe TRBD1 (5 bases). From germline, CDR1 is SGHRS and CDR2 YFSETQ. CDR3 length: 17 residues. Trimming took off 1 base at V and 3 bases at J, with 16 bases between the two ends. DNA of the CDR3: TGCGCCAGCAGCTTGCGGGGGATAGGTTCGGCTAATGAAAAACTGTTTTTT. Translation: CASSLRGIGSANEKLFF.

This rearrangement joins TRBV6-1 to TRBJ2-7; D remains unclear. CDR3 length: 17 amino acids. V gave up 1 base and J gave up 1 base, with 17 bases separating them. Germline loops: CDR1 MNHNS, CDR2 SASEGT. The CDR3 region is CASSEGLRVLISYEQYF. The CDR3 DNA reads as TGTGCCAGCAGTGAAGGGCTTCGGGTCCTCATTTCCTACGAGCAGTACTTC.

The V and J genes are TRBV15 and TRBJ2-7; TRBD2 aligns across 7 bases. The CDR3 consists of 15 residues. The germline CDR1 and CDR2 sequences are LNHNV and YYDKDF (reference sequence). V was pared by 1 base and J by 6 bases, with 9 bases of the junction left unmatched. The CDR3: CATSRGLADPGEQYF. The CDR3 nucleotides are TGTGCCACCAGCAGAGGTCTAGCGGACCCCGGCGAGCAGTACTTC. The full variable domain, in which reference TRBV15 and TRBJ2-7 provide the parts outside the CDR3, is DAMVIQNPRYQVTQFGKPVTLSCSQTLNHNVMYWYQQKSSQAPKLLFHYYDKDFNNEADTPDNFQSRRPNTSFCFLDIRSPGLGDTAMYLCATSRGLADPGEQYFGPGTRLTVT.

The chain is built from TRBV28 and TRBJ1-2, with 7 positions matching TRBD1. Germline V gene lookup returns CDR1 MDHEN and CDR2 SYDVKM. V was pared by 11 bases and J by 0 bases, with 3 bases of the junction left unmatched. The length of the CDR3 is 12 residues. This chain's CDR3 is CADRDPNYGYTF. In DNA form, the CDR3 reads TGTGCCGACAGGGACCCTAACTATGGCTACACCTTC.

V gene TRBV6-2 or TRBV6-3 combines with J gene TRBJ2-5; TRBD2 matches at 7 bases. The CDR3 totals 14 residues. Germline assignment: CDR1 MNHEY and CDR2 SVGEGT. The junction had 4 bases not matched to a gene; V was cut back by 5 bases and J by 1 base. For the CDR3, the DNA is TGTGCCAGCAGTGCGACTAGCTCCCAAGAGACCCAGTACTTC. Its translation is CASSATSSQETQYF.

The sample holds a few counts of this clone. The chain couples TRBV5-1 to TRBJ1-1; 8 nucleotides align to TRBD1. Per the germline V gene, CDR1 is SGHRS and CDR2 is YFSETQ. The J segment lost 4 bases and the V segment lost 3 bases, leaving 8 bases of the junction unmatched. There are 15 residues in the CDR3. In nucleotides, the CDR3 is TGCGCCAGCAGCTCCGGACAGGGAGGAGGCACTGAAGCTTTCTTT. Its protein product is CASSSGQGGGTEAFF.

This clone was counted a few times. The CDR3 is CATSRGGYGEQFF. CDR3 bases: TGTGCCACCAGCAGAGGGGGGTACGGTGAGCAGTTCTTC. The rearrangement joins TRBV15 to TRBJ2-1; the D call may be TRBD1 or TRBD2 (5 bases each). This CDR3 region has 13 residues. Germline CDR1 reads LNHNV; CDR2 reads YYDKDF (reference sequence). V was trimmed by 1 base and J by 9 bases, leaving 10 bases between them. Full variable domain (outside the CDR3, taken from reference TRBV15 and TRBJ2-1): DAMVIQNPRYQVTQFGKPVTLSCSQTLNHNVMYWYQQKSSQAPKLLFHYYDKDFNNEADTPDNFQSRRPNTSFCFLDIRSPGLGDTAMYLCATSRGGYGEQFFGPGTRLTVL.

The J gene is TRBJ1-3, the V gene TRBV29-1, with 7 bases identical to TRBD1. Germline V gene data show CDR1 as SQVTM and CDR2 as ANQGSEA. V was pared by 6 bases and J by 6 bases, with 8 bases of the junction left unmatched. The CDR3 runs 13 residues. This CDR3 is CSVMSTGPNTIYF. CDR3 DNA sequence: TGCAGCGTAATGTCGACAGGGCCAAACACCATATATTTT.

V usage is TRBV7-2 and J usage is TRBJ1-1; D perhaps matches TRBD1 (6 bases). This CDR3 region has 14 residues. CDR1 and CDR2 (germline): SGHTA, FQGNSA. V was clipped by 5 bases and J by 3 bases, with 13 bases between them. Here the CDR3 DNA reads TGTGCCAGCAGCGCCACAGGGTTCGACACTGAAGCTTTCTTT. Translating gives CASSATGFDTEAFF.

This chain joins TRBV5-1 and TRBJ2-2; TRBD2 matches at 12 bases. The ends lost 6 bases at V and 1 base at J; junction bases unmatched: 10. The length of the CDR3 is 18 residues. Germline V CDR1 and CDR2: SGHRS, YFSETQ. The DNA of the CDR3 is TGCGCCAGCACCTTCGTGACTAGCGGGAGAGGGAACACCGGGGAGCTGTTTTTT. Translation gives CASTFVTSGRGNTGELFF.